These 20 T cell receptor beta chains originate from one sample sequenced in a study of blood T cell repertoires in COVID-19. Some clones are missing from TCRdb's copy, which holds only in-frame ones; the method was immunoSEQ multiplex PCR. The repertoire holds approximately 89,000 clones, with approximately 92% as singletons. Material for sequencing was peripheral blood. These TCRs come from a woman aged 60 to 75 with active COVID-19.

The chain uses TRBV12-3 or TRBV12-4 and TRBJ2-7; TRBD1 might be the D (6 bases). V shed 5 bases and J shed 1 base, with 9 bases lying between them. This CDR3 spans 13 amino acids. DNA of the CDR3: TGTGCCAGCAGTCCGGGGACATCCTACGAGCAGTACTTC. Amino acids: CASSPGTSYEQYF.

The chain couples TRBV18 to TRBJ2-3; tentative D call: TRBD2 (5 bases). CDR3 length equals 15 residues. The V gene's germline CDR1 is KGHSH and CDR2 LQKENI. Trimming took 8 bases from V and 6 from J, leaving 21 bases between them. CDR3 amino acids: CASGLFGEKADTQYF. CDR3 nucleotides: TGTGCCAGCGGCCTATTCGGGGAAAAGGCGGATACGCAGTATTTT.

This clone has only a few counts. This chain uses TRBV10-3 with TRBJ2-1, with a possible D match to TRBD2 (6 bases). V lost 4 bases, J lost 5 bases, and 12 bases lay in between. The germline V gene encodes CDR1 ENHRY and CDR2 SYGVKD. This CDR3 is 14 amino acids long. The chain's CDR3 is CAISVRGIDNEQFF. In DNA, the CDR3 is TGTGCCATCAGTGTACGGGGGATCGACAATGAGCAGTTCTTC.

This clone was counted once. J is TRBJ2-5 and V is TRBV24-1, with 9 positions matching TRBD2. Germline V gene data show CDR1 as KGHDR and CDR2 as SFDVKD. Trimming at V came to 5 bases and at J to 4 bases, leaving 7 bases not matched to a gene. CDR3 size: 15 residues. The CDR3 sequence is CATSGYLAGAETQYF. The CDR3 DNA reads as TGTGCCACCAGTGGATATTTAGCGGGAGCAGAGACCCAGTACTTC.

The genes are TRBV11-2 and TRBJ2-7; the D is unclear. The V gene lost 2 bases and the J gene lost 7 bases, with 9 bases spanning the gap. The CDR3 has 12 residues. In germline, CDR1 is SGHAT, CDR2 FQNNGV. CDR3 coding DNA: TGTGCCAGCAGCTTAACCGTTCGGGAGCAGTACTTC. This encodes CASSLTVREQYF.

The chain couples TRBV6-6 to TRBJ1-4, with D tentatively TRBD1 (5 bases). Germline CDR1 is MNHNY and CDR2 is SVGAGI (reference sequence). The V gene lost 8 bases and the J gene lost 11 bases, with 12 bases spanning the gap. CDR3 length: 11 amino acids. The CDR3 spells CASVGEGKLFF. The CDR3 DNA sequence: TGTGCCAGCGTGGGGGAGGGGAAACTGTTTTTT.

This chain uses TRBV5-1 with TRBJ2-7; no definite D call. The CDR3 has 12 amino acids. The V end lost 2 bases, the J end lost 5 bases, and 8 bases lay between the germline ends. Germline CDR1 reads SGHRS; CDR2 reads YFSETQ. The CDR3 protein is CASSFNTNEQYF. In DNA, the CDR3 is TGCGCCAGCAGCTTTAACACGAACGAGCAGTACTTC.

The chain uses TRBV11-2 and TRBJ1-1, with 11 nucleotides matching TRBD1. V lost 2 bases to trimming and J lost 6 bases; unmatched junction nucleotides: 5. The CDR3 totals 15 residues. In germline, CDR1 is SGHAT, CDR2 FQNNGV. The CDR3 DNA follows: TGTGCCAGCAGCTTATTGGGACAGGGGGTCCCTGAAGCTTTCTTT. Protein: CASSLLGQGVPEAFF.

The chain employs TRBV7-9 and TRBJ2-1, with 9 bases matching TRBD1. This CDR3 has 16 residues. Germline V gene sequence: CDR1 SEHNR, CDR2 FQNEAQ (reference sequence). V trimming: 0 bases; J trimming: 0 bases; junction bases outside the gene matches: 0. The CDR3 nucleotides are TGTGCCAGCAGCTTAGCGACAGGGGGCTCCTACAATGAGCAGTTCTTC. Its protein product is CASSLATGGSYNEQFF.

The CDR3, as DNA: TGTGCCACCAGTCCGGGACAGAGTTTGGAGACCCAGTACTTC. Residues: CATSPGQSLETQYF. J is TRBJ2-5 and V is TRBV24-1; TRBD1 agrees at 7 bases. This CDR3 region has 14 residues. V gave up 6 bases and J gave up 5 bases; unmatched junction bases: 8. Germline-derived CDR1 and CDR2 are KGHDR and SFDVKD.

The gene calls are TRBV10-3 and TRBJ2-7, with D maybe TRBD2 (6 bases). The CDR3 contains 18 residues. The V gene's germline CDR1 is ENHRY and CDR2 SYGVKD. Between the trimmed V and J ends, which lost 0 bases and 0 bases, there was a span of 18 bases. CDR3 residues: CAISESNPGSPISYEQYF. CDR3 in DNA: TGTGCCATCAGTGAGTCGAACCCCGGGAGTCCCATCTCCTACGAGCAGTACTTC.

The chain joins TRBV7-8 to TRBJ2-7; 10 nucleotides agree with TRBD1. The CDR3 has 14 residues. CDR1 is SGHVS and CDR2 is FQNEAQ in the germline V gene. Trimming took 5 bases from V and 5 from J; bases not matched to a gene: 6. The CDR3, as DNA: TGTGCCAGCAGCCCCCGGACAGGGGGAGACGAGCAGTACTTC. Translation: CASSPRTGGDEQYF.

V and J are TRBV19 and TRBJ2-1; no clear D gene. The CDR3 runs to 15 residues. V was trimmed by 2 bases and J by 0 bases, leaving 8 bases between them. Germline values: CDR1 LNHDA, CDR2 SQIVND (reference sequence). CDR3 nucleotide sequence: TGTGCCAGTAGTATAAGTTTAGCCTCCTACAATGAGCAGTTCTTC. Encoded protein: CASSISLASYNEQFF.

This chain links TRBV18 with TRBJ2-2; unclear D gene. CDR3 length equals 15 residues. CDR1 KGHSH and CDR2 LQKENI come from the germline V gene. The V and J ends lost 3 bases and 3 bases respectively, with 11 bases between them. The CDR3 region has the DNA TGTGCCAGCTCACCCGGAGTAGGTCACACCGGGGAGCTGTTTTTT. Protein sequence: CASSPGVGHTGELFF.

The rearrangement links TRBV30 to TRBJ1-5, with TRBD1 matching 8 bases. The CDR3 loop spans 14 amino acids. Trimming at V came to 4 bases and at J to 4 bases, leaving 6 bases not matched to a gene. Germline V lookup: CDR1 GTSNPN, CDR2 SVGIG (reference sequence). The CDR3 spells CAWNFQGANQPQHF. The CDR3 region has the DNA TGTGCCTGGAATTTTCAGGGGGCGAATCAGCCCCAGCATTTT.

This sequence joins TRBV28 and TRBJ2-1, with a tentative D call TRBD2 (6 bases). The germline V gene has CDR1 MDHEN and CDR2 SYDVKM. The CDR3 consists of 15 residues. V gave up 3 bases and J gave up 1 base, with 10 bases separating them. The CDR3 nucleotides read TGTGCCAGCAGTTTCGGGGGAGTATCCTACAATGAGCAGTTCTTC. Its protein product is CASSFGGVSYNEQFF.

V is TRBV10-3 and J is TRBJ2-3; 7 bases fit TRBD2. Germline loops: CDR1 ENHRY, CDR2 SYGVKD. J was trimmed by 0 bases and V by 4 bases; bases with no gene match: 10. CDR3 length: 17 residues. CDR3 amino acids: CAISAVVGAGSTDTQYF. CDR3 nucleotides: TGTGCCATCAGTGCGGTGGTGGGAGCGGGGAGCACAGATACGCAGTATTTT.

V usage is TRBV3-1 (or the pseudogene TRBV3-2) and J usage is TRBJ2-7, with D possibly TRBD2 on 6 matching bases. Trimming took off 4 bases at V and 7 bases at J, with 17 bases between the two ends. CDR3 size: 14 residues. The germline V gene encodes CDR1 LGHDT and CDR2 YNNKEL (reference sequence). This chain's CDR3 is CASSLQEGRDEQYF. The CDR3 DNA reads as TGTGCCAGCAGCCTACAGGAGGGACGGGATGAGCAGTACTTC.

This clone was recorded once. The rearrangement joins TRBV6-5 to TRBJ1-1; 8 bases are a match to TRBD1. The V gene's germline CDR1 is MNHEY and CDR2 SVGAGI. This CDR3 comprises 14 residues. The ends lost 4 bases at V and 5 bases at J; junction bases unmatched: 6. CDR3 amino acids: CASSFTGGVTEAFF. CDR3 sequence (DNA): TGTGCCAGCAGTTTTACAGGGGGAGTGACTGAAGCTTTCTTT.

This chain uses TRBV5-1 with TRBJ2-5; 7 nucleotides line up with TRBD1. J lost 2 bases, V lost 5 bases, and 9 bases had no gene match. The CDR3 has 15 amino acids. Germline CDR1 SGHRS, CDR2 YFSETQ. CDR3 sequence: CASRMGQRMQETQYF. The CDR3 DNA reads as TGCGCCAGCAGGATGGGACAGCGGATGCAAGAGACCCAGTACTTC.